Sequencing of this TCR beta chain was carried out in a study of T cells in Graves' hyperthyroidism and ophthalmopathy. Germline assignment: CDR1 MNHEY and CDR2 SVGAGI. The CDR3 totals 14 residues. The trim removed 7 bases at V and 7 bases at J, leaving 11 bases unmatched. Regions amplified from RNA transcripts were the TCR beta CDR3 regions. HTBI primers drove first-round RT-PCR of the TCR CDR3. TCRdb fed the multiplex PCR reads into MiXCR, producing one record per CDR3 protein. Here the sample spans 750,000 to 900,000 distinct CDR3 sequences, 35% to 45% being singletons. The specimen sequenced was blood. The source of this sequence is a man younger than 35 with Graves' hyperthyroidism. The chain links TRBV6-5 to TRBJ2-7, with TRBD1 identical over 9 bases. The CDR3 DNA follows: TGTGCCAGCACCGAAACAGGGGGCCGAGGGGAGCAGTACTTC. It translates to CASTETGGRGEQYF.